This TCR beta chain came from a study of shared clonotypes between healthy human individuals. Data came from immunoSEQ multiplex PCR; TCRdb stores just in-frame clones and leaves some out. Among roughly 2,000,000 clones listed, approximately 94% were seen once. Broader study findings: When naive CD4 clonotypes were compared across a few donors, about 4.8% were shared.

CD8 cells regarded as naive lacked CD45RO, were positively chosen for CCR7, and omitted terminally differentiated effector memory CD45RA+ cells. Donors included only healthy HIV-negative adults lacking recent acute infections or vaccinations. This clone is a singleton in its sample. No antigen is known for it. This CDR3 contains 16 residues. Trimming took 5 bases from V and 6 from J; bases not matched to a gene: 10. The V gene's germline CDR1 is SGHNT and CDR2 YYREEE (reference sequence). The material sequenced was naive CD8+ T cells sorted from blood. The receptor was derived from a young man in good health. The chain recombines TRBV5-4 with TRBJ2-3; 12 bases map to TRBD2. CDR3 in amino acids: CASSPRLAGGHDTQYF. Written as DNA, the CDR3 is TGTGCCAGCAGTCCCCGGCTAGCGGGGGGGCATGATACGCAGTATTTT.